These 6 T cell receptor beta chains were sequenced from one sample in a study of cytomegalovirus exposure and HLA in healthy donors. 13 Jbeta primers and 60 Vbeta primers were used for the PCR. Sequenced by immunoSEQ multiplex PCR; TCRdb stores in-frame clones only, minus some. The data hold around 100,000 clones, with approximately 58% observed a single time. Sequenced: PBMCs. The receptors were gathered from a woman younger than 45 in good health and CMV-seronegative.

The chain links TRBV6-1 to TRBJ1-1; D is undetermined. This CDR3 is 13 amino acids long. V lost 8 bases to trimming and J lost 5 bases, with 15 bases between them. Germline CDR1 reads MNHNS; CDR2 reads SASEGT. CDR3 DNA: TGTGCCAGCTGGGCCACCTTTGGGACTGAAGCTTTCTTT. Encoded protein: CASWATFGTEAFF.

The V call is TRBV5-1, the J call TRBJ1-6; 7 positions match TRBD1. Trimming cost V 2 bases and J 5 bases; bases outside gene matches: 1. CDR3 length: 14 residues. Germline values: CDR1 SGHRS, CDR2 YFSETQ. Here the CDR3 DNA reads TGCGCCAGCAGCTTCGGGACAGATAATTCACCCCTCCACTTT. It yields the protein CASSFGTDNSPLHF. Full variable domain (remainder filled in from reference TRBV5-1 and TRBJ1-6): KAGVTQTPRYLIKTRGQQVTLSCSPISGHRSVSWYQQTPGQGLQFLFEYFSETQRNKGNFPGRFSGRQFSNSRSEMNVSTLELGDSALYLCASSFGTDNSPLHFGNGTRLTVT.

This chain uses TRBV4-2 with TRBJ2-7, with 7 bases that match TRBD1. The CDR3 spans 16 residues. The junction had 8 bases not matched to a gene; V was cut back by 0 bases and J by 3 bases. The V gene's germline CDR1 is LGHNA and CDR2 YNFKEQ. CDR3 DNA sequence: TGTGCCAGCAGCCAAGACCTGACAGGGCAATACTACGAGCAGTACTTC. This sequence encodes CASSQDLTGQYYEQYF.

V usage is TRBV28 and J usage is TRBJ2-7, with 7 bases identical to TRBD1. Losses at the gene ends were 3 bases for V and 3 bases for J; bases not matched to a gene: 2. The CDR3 length is 13 residues. Looked up from germline, CDR1 is MDHEN and CDR2 is SYDVKM. The DNA for the CDR3 is TGTGCCAGCAGTTTGGGACAGCACTACGAGCAGTACTTC. Translation gives CASSLGQHYEQYF.

V is TRBV15 and J is TRBJ1-1; D perhaps matches TRBD1 (5 bases). Trimming cost V 5 bases and J 1 base, with 17 bases left between them. Germline lookup yields CDR1 LNHNV and CDR2 YYDKDF (reference sequence). This CDR3 is built from 16 residues. The CDR3 nucleotides are TGTGCCACCAGCGGACCCGGGGGTGTTGGGAACACTGAAGCTTTCTTT. This codes for CATSGPGGVGNTEAFF.

This clone was counted between two and nine times. The chain uses TRBV4-1 and TRBJ1-4, with D possibly matching TRBD1 (5 bases). V lost 5 bases and J 7 bases, leaving 32 bases between the germline ends. The CDR3 spans 20 residues. CDR1 and CDR2 from the germline V gene are MGHRA and YSYEKL. CDR3 protein: CASSYATPGLIGATSEKLFF. CDR3 DNA sequence: TGCGCCAGCAGCTACGCGACTCCAGGGCTCATTGGTGCAACCTCTGAAAAACTGTTTTTT.